Below are 21 T cell receptor beta chains sequenced from a single sample in a study of blood T cell repertoires in COVID-19. Sequenced by immunoSEQ multiplex PCR; TCRdb stores in-frame clones only, minus some. The repertoire has about 130,000 clones, 85% of them found once; the top ten carry 25% to 30%. Source material: peripheral blood. All receptors derive from a woman of 80 years or more with acute or convalescent COVID-19.

This chain uses TRBV4-2 with TRBJ2-2, with TRBD1 as a possible D gene (6 bases). This CDR3 region has 15 residues. Trimming took off 1 base at V and 4 bases at J, with 10 bases between the two ends. The V gene's germline CDR1 is LGHNA and CDR2 YNFKEQ. The CDR3 is CASSQGQAVTGELFF. As DNA, the CDR3 is TGTGCCAGCAGCCAAGGACAGGCCGTCACCGGGGAGCTGTTTTTT.

The rearrangement links TRBV18 to TRBJ2-7, with 7 bases fitting TRBD1. Germline-derived CDR1 and CDR2 are KGHSH and LQKENI. CDR3 size: 19 residues. Trimming took 5 bases from V and 4 from J; bases not matched to a gene: 23. The CDR3 loop reads CASSSTRRSWTGKPYEQYF. In nucleotides, the CDR3 is TGTGCCAGCTCAAGTACGAGGCGCAGTTGGACAGGTAAACCGTACGAGCAGTACTTC.

This rearrangement joins TRBV18 to TRBJ1-4; D perhaps matches TRBD1 (6 bases). V lost 0 bases and J 4 bases, leaving 12 bases between the germline ends. CDR3 length: 16 residues. Germline V lookup: CDR1 KGHSH, CDR2 LQKENI. The CDR3 sequence: CASSPPNRVDNEKLFF. CDR3 coding DNA: TGTGCCAGCTCACCACCGAACAGGGTCGATAATGAAAAACTGTTTTTT.

The genes are TRBV9 and TRBJ1-1; no firm D call. The CDR3 spans 13 residues. Per germline, CDR1 SGDLS and CDR2 YYNGEE. Trimming left V 0 bases short and J 0 bases short, with 3 bases between. The CDR3 loop reads CASSVAMNTEAFF. CDR3 DNA: TGTGCCAGCAGCGTAGCTATGAACACTGAAGCTTTCTTT. The full variable domain, with the rest looked up from reference TRBV9 and TRBJ1-1, is DSGVTQTPKHLITATGQRVTLRCSPRSGDLSVYWYQQSLDQGLQFLIQYYNGEERAKGNILERFSAQQFPDLHSELNLSSLELGDSALYFCASSVAMNTEAFFGQGTRLTVV.

The CDR3 bases are TGTGCCAGCAGCCCTACCTACGTCGACAGGGACTATGGCTACACCTTC. It encodes CASSPTYVDRDYGYTF. V is TRBV7-6 and J is TRBJ1-2; 7 bases are shared with TRBD1. This CDR3 has 16 residues. Germline CDR1 reads SGHVS; CDR2 reads FNYEAQ. The V gene end was trimmed by 5 bases and the J gene end by 3 bases; junction bases not matched to a gene: 12. Using reference TRBV7-6 and TRBJ1-2 for the parts outside the CDR3, the full variable domain is GAGVSQSPRYKVTKRGQDVALRCDPISGHVSLYWYRQALGQGPEFLTYFNYEAQQDKSGLPNDRFSAERPEGSISTLTIQRTEQRDSAMYRCASSPTYVDRDYGYTFGSGTRLTVV.

The chain employs TRBV19 and TRBJ1-2; maybe TRBD1 (6 bases). Germline values: CDR1 LNHDA, CDR2 SQIVND (reference sequence). V was clipped by 5 bases and J by 4 bases, with 14 bases between them. This CDR3 has 14 amino acids. The CDR3 sequence: CASSPTGIIYGYTF. DNA for the CDR3: TGTGCCAGTAGTCCTACAGGGATCATCTATGGCTACACCTTC.

The rearrangement links TRBV7-9 to TRBJ1-1; 8 bases agree with TRBD1. V was pared by 5 bases and J by 10 bases, with 6 bases of the junction left unmatched. The CDR3 contains 12 residues. Per germline, CDR1 SEHNR and CDR2 FQNEAQ (reference sequence). The DNA of the CDR3 is TGTGCCAGCAGCCCCGGACAGGGTAGAGCTTTCTTT. This gives the protein CASSPGQGRAFF.

V and J are TRBV7-2 and TRBJ2-1; maybe TRBD2 (5 bases). V was pared by 1 base and J by 6 bases, with 10 bases between. There are 14 residues in the CDR3. Germline V gives CDR1 SGHTA, CDR2 FQGNSA. DNA for the CDR3: TGTGCCAGCAGCTTAGTTGGAAGCGGCAATGAGCAGTTCTTC. Translated, it gives CASSLVGSGNEQFF.

The V gene is TRBV18, the J gene TRBJ2-1; a possible D gene is TRBD2 (5 bases). V was pared by 6 bases and J by 0 bases, with 12 bases between. There are 15 residues in the CDR3. The V gene's germline CDR1 is KGHSH and CDR2 LQKENI. The DNA of the CDR3 is TGTGCCAGCTCCCTTGGGAGCGGCTCCTACAATGAGCAGTTCTTC. This translates into CASSLGSGSYNEQFF.

This clone turned up a few times. The chain couples TRBV10-3 to TRBJ1-6; maybe TRBD1 (5 bases). The CDR3 has 15 amino acids. V was trimmed by 7 bases and J by 10 bases, leaving 20 bases between them. The V gene's germline CDR1 is ENHRY and CDR2 SYGVKD. The CDR3 nucleotides are TGTGCCATCACCGAGAAGGGGCCAGGTGAATCACCCCTCCACTTT. It encodes CAITEKGPGESPLHF.

The genes are TRBV9 and TRBJ1-6; maybe TRBD1 (6 bases). V lost 3 bases, J lost 1 base, and 11 bases lay in between. The CDR3 spans 16 residues. The germline CDR1 and CDR2 sequences are SGDLS and YYNGEE. The CDR3 spells CASSGSQGSYNSPLHF. For the CDR3, the DNA is TGTGCCAGCAGCGGATCACAGGGATCCTATAATTCACCCCTCCACTTT.

This sequence joins TRBV10-3 and TRBJ1-1, with D perhaps matching TRBD1 (5 bases). The CDR3 spans 13 residues. Per the germline V gene, CDR1 is ENHRY and CDR2 is SYGVKD. V gave up 10 bases and J gave up 0 bases, with 12 bases separating them. The CDR3 DNA is TGTGCCAGCCAACAGGTGATGAACACTGAAGCTTTCTTT. This encodes CASQQVMNTEAFF.

V gene TRBV12-3 or TRBV12-4 combines with J gene TRBJ1-2, with unresolved D. The CDR3 contains 12 residues. The V gene lost 5 bases and the J gene lost 8 bases, with 12 bases spanning the gap. The CDR3 DNA reads as TGTGCCAGCAGTCCTCGGCAGGAAGGCTACACCTTC. This gives the protein CASSPRQEGYTF.

This clone was detected a few times. The chain combines TRBV19 with TRBJ2-2, with a possible D match to TRBD1 (5 bases). V lost 3 bases, J lost 4 bases, and 15 bases lay in between. The CDR3 covers 16 residues. Germline values: CDR1 LNHDA, CDR2 SQIVND (reference sequence). In nucleotides, the CDR3 is TGTGCCAGTAGTATGACAGCTCGGTCCACCACCGGGGAGCTGTTTTTT. Protein sequence: CASSMTARSTTGELFF.

The chain uses TRBV4-1 and TRBJ2-4, with 12 bases aligning to TRBD2. This CDR3 is built from 20 residues. The ends lost 0 bases at V and 0 bases at J; junction bases unmatched: 9. CDR1 is MGHRA, CDR2 YSYEKL, per germline. CDR3 sequence (DNA): TGCGCCAGCAGCCAAGATAGTTCTAGCGGGGGGGCGGTAGCCAAAAACATTCAGTACTTC. Residues: CASSQDSSSGGAVAKNIQYF.

This chain uses TRBV6-1 with TRBJ1-5; D not certain. The CDR3 spans 14 residues. Trimming took off 2 bases at V and 3 bases at J, with 8 bases between the two ends. Germline-derived CDR1 and CDR2 are MNHNS and SASEGT. CDR3 amino acids: CASSERQTNQPQHF. CDR3 DNA sequence: TGTGCCAGCAGTGAAAGACAAACCAATCAGCCCCAGCATTTT.

This clone was detected only once. The V gene is TRBV19, the J gene TRBJ1-2; D not certain. Germline V lookup: CDR1 LNHDA, CDR2 SQIVND (reference sequence). Trimming pared 8 bases from V and 3 bases from J, leaving 16 bases between. This CDR3 contains 14 residues. The CDR3 DNA is TGTGCCAGTCTACCTTTAGGGAGGGACTATGGCTACACCTTC. It encodes CASLPLGRDYGYTF.

J is TRBJ1-5 and V is TRBV5-8; 10 positions match TRBD1. V shed 0 bases and J 6 bases; nucleotides not matched to a gene: 6. The CDR3 runs to 16 residues. Germline CDR1 and CDR2: SGHTS and YDEGEE. Written as DNA, the CDR3 is TGTGCCAGCAGCTTGGGGGACAGGGGCATCGTTCAGCCCCAGCATTTT. Translation gives CASSLGDRGIVQPQHF.

This rearrangement joins TRBV4-1 to TRBJ1-5; D not certain. Trimming removed 4 bases at V and 6 bases at J, with 13 bases between. CDR1 MGHRA and CDR2 YSYEKL come from the germline V gene. The CDR3 length is 14 residues. This chain's CDR3 is CASSPIGEAQPQHF. CDR3 nucleotide sequence: TGCGCCAGCAGCCCCATCGGGGAGGCTCAGCCCCAGCATTTT.

This clone came up once. V and J are TRBV11-3 and TRBJ2-1, with a weak D call TRBD1 (6 bases). This CDR3 is built from 15 residues. Trimming cost V 5 bases and J 5 bases, with 16 bases left between them. Germline lookup yields CDR1 SGHNT and CDR2 YENEEA. The CDR3, as DNA: TGTGCCAGCAGCCTAATCCGGGACAAGAACAATGAGCAGTTCTTC. Its translation: CASSLIRDKNNEQFF.

The rearrangement uses TRBV18 and TRBJ2-5, with TRBD1 identical over 8 bases. J lost 4 bases, V lost 3 bases, and 13 bases had no gene match. Germline V gene data show CDR1 as KGHSH and CDR2 as LQKENI. CDR3 length: 17 residues. CDR3 in amino acids: CASSPSRGQGDLETQYF. In DNA form, the CDR3 reads TGTGCCAGCTCACCCTCACGAGGACAGGGTGATTTAGAGACCCAGTACTTC. The entire variable domain, with the rest obtained from reference TRBV18 and TRBJ2-5, is as follows: NAGVMQNPRHLVRRRGQEARLRCSPMKGHSHVYWYRQLPEEGLKFMVYLQKENIIDESGMPKERFSAEFPKEGPSILRIQQVVRGDSAAYFCASSPSRGQGDLETQYFGPGTRLLVL.